The following is a TCR beta chain sequence with its context. Its antigen is currently not known. No much larger clonotype is one base removed from it; base qualities were not supplied. Only healthy Caucasian donors were included. The twin cohort consisted of three pairs of female monozygotic twins, all aged roughly 18 to 30 years. Miltenyi CD45RO+ enrichment and human naive T-cell isolation kits were used to isolate memory (CD45RO+) and naive T cells from PBMC. Library preparation used 5' RACE. These reads were obtained on an Illumina HiSeq 2000. Template switching introduced a universal primer binding site; the final cDNA contained a unique molecular identifier, enabling accurate counting of TCR cDNA molecules. First-strand cDNA for TCR alpha and beta chains was synthesized from specific primers in the conserved constant-segment region. To control for contamination, every cDNA library carried two barcodes: a SMART-Mk sample barcode plus Illumina barcodes. Two successive PCR steps introduced TruSeq adapter sequences along with Illumina sample barcodes. Sequencing of the TCR alpha and beta cDNA libraries was done on the Illumina HiSeq platform using custom primers. As for the authors' bioinformatics: MiGEC processed the raw reads to extract unique molecular identifiers, while MiXCR was used to determine the CDR3 positions. For each individual, recombination models were inferred using an EM algorithm with the repgenHMM and IGoR tools. The analysis of shared clonotypes was done with the tcR package in R, with sharing normalized by the product of cloneset sizes. To study raw recombination free of thymic and clonal selection effects, out-of-frame nonproductive sequences were analyzed. The public reads were run again by TCRdb, first through fastp at Q25 and then through MiXCR, and only productive beta chains were kept. Identical CDR3 proteins give one entry, which carries the most common genes and DNA. The V and J calls were determined by TCRdb, not by the authors. The sample table lists about 280,000 distinct CDR3 sequences, around 8.8% of them with a count of one. Over 2% of the sample goes to the ten largest clones.

V and J are trimmed by 3 bases and 0 bases, and the gene matches miss 13 bases of the junction. CDR1 MRHNA and CDR2 SNTAGT are derived from the germline V gene. From cysteine to phenylalanine, the CDR3 is 20 amino acids long. Kept here is only the CDR3 DNA, which spans 60 bases and is read in frame from base 1. The data were obtained in a study of identical twins (dated by TCRdb to between 2015 and 2016). Turning to the overall study: To test whether fetal clonotypes persist, this study deep-sequenced TCR alpha and beta repertoires from monozygotic twins, from unrelated adults of various ages, and from cord blood. Replicate twin experiments were performed at different times using different library preparation protocols to rule out contamination.

The research as a whole found: Abundant cord blood beta clonotypes carried fewer insertions; young adult naive repertoires showed a weaker similar trend, while memory repertoires showed none. In beta out-of-frame sequences, excess twin sharing was weaker, because having fewer shared sequences lowered the signal-to-noise ratio. Because the same donors could not be followed over many years, the conclusions depended on cross-sectional statistical analysis. Compared with coincidental sharing between unrelated individuals, out-of-frame TCR alpha sequences shared between twins showed an excess of sequences with low generation probability. In monozygotic twins, recombination models systematically underestimated out-of-frame TCR alpha sharing, but the models matched the sharing seen between unrelated individuals. Zero-insertion analyses could be partly confounded by invariant T cells such as MAIT and iNKT, though diverse VJ usage argued against such confounding for most clonotypes.

The same data also went into a second study, on yellow fever vaccine responses in identical twins. That second publication adds: The authors reported that the T cell response to vaccination in identical twins appeared partly convergent and partly personalized. In the study, vaccine-responding T cell clones were precisely tracked in identical twins.

The receptor's source is a woman aged 18-35 years in good health. This sequence uses TRBV6-4 and TRBJ2-1; 11 central nucleotides agree with TRBD2. Source material: memory (CD45RO+) T cells sorted from blood. Taken with the paper, the label for cell subset or site translates to: CD45RO+ enriched T cells. The DNA is as follows: TGTGCCAGCAGTGATCGACTAGCGGGGACGAGACCAACCTCCTACAATGAGCAGTTCTTC. It translates to CASSDRLAGTRPTSYNEQFF.